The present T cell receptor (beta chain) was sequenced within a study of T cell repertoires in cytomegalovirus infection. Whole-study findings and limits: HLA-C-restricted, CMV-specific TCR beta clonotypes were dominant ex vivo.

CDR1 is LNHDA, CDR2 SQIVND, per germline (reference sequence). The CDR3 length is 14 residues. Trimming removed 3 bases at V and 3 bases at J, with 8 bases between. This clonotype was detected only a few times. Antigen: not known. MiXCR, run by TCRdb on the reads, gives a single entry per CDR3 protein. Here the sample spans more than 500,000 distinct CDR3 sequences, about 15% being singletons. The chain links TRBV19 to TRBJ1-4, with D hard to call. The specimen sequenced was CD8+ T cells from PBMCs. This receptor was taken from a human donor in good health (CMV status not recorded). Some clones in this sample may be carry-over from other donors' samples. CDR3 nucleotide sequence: TGTGCCAGTAGTATTCTGGCGGCTAATGAAAAACTGTTTTTT. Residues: CASSILAANEKLFF. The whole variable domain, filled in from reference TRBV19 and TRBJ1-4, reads DGGITQSPKYLFRKEGQNVTLSCEQNLNHDAMYWYRQDPGQGLRLIYYSQIVNDFQKGDIAEGYSVSREKKESFPLTVTSAQKNPTAFYLCASSILAANEKLFFGSGTQLSVL.